This TCR beta chain is from a study of T cells expressing NK-cell markers. Study at large: Repertoires of TCR beta were obtained from T cells sorted as CD3+CD56+NKG2C+, CD3+CD56+NKG2C- and CD3+CD56-NKG2C+. Regarding the study as a whole: The CD3+CD56-NKG2C+ fraction of several donors was likewise dominated by these clonotypes. Of CD8+ T cells, about 1.0-8% belonged to dominant NKG2C+ clonotypes in five or six donors. Whether expanded NKG2C+ T cell clones were HCMV-specific remained unclear.

Per germline, CDR1 KGHSH and CDR2 LQKENI. The CDR3 totals 14 residues. Of note for this clonotype: The antigen is not known.

TCRdb derives one entry per CDR3 protein from the 5' RACE reads, leaving out DNA. Recorded for this sample: 400,000 to 550,000 distinct CDR3 sequences. The V and J genes are TRBV18 and TRBJ2-1; TCRdb's D gene call, TRBD1, goes unchecked for lack of DNA. The sequencing sample was made of blood T cells: a sorted CD56 or NKG2C T cell subset, CD4+ or CD8+ T cells, or bulk PBMC T cells (not recorded which). The TCR sequence derives from a woman between 18 and 75 years old in good health. The CDR3 sequence: CASSRDAVGNEQFF. Full variable domain (remainder filled in from reference TRBV18 and TRBJ2-1): NAGVMQNPRHLVRRRGQEARLRCSPMKGHSHVYWYRQLPEEGLKFMVYLQKENIIDESGMPKERFSAEFPKEGPSILRIQQVVRGDSAAYFCASSRDAVGNEQFFGPGTRLTVL.